Listed below are T cell receptor beta chains from one sample, sequenced in a study of beta chain features in type 1 diabetes. The table came from immunoSEQ multiplex PCR; TCRdb's copy has only in-frame clones and leaves some out. The repertoire holds more than 140,000 clones, with 9% to 10% as singletons. Material: central memory CD4+ T cells from blood. All receptors derive from a middle-aged woman in good health. The CDR3 runs from the conserved cysteine through the conserved F or W. A D gene is named only where the DNA matches it firmly. Clone size, where shown, is once, few, many, or a class for clones that have expanded.

abundance,j_gene,v_gene,d_gene,CDR3nt,CDR3aa
few,TRBJ2-2,TRBV25-1,-,TGTGCCAGCAGGGGGGAGGGGGACACCGGGGAGCTGTTTTTT,CASRGEGDTGELFF
-,TRBJ1-2,TRBV4-2,-,TGTGCCAGCAGCTTAGGAGTGGCAGGGAACTATGGCTACACCTTC,CASSLGVAGNYGYTF
many,TRBJ2-5,TRBV4-2,-,TGTGCCAGCAGTGCCGGCGCCGGGGAGACCCAGTACTTC,CASSAGAGETQYF
few,TRBJ2-5,TRBV29-1,TRBD1,TGCAGCGTGGACAGGGGAAGAGAGACCCAGTACTTC,CSVDRGRETQYF
-,TRBJ1-2,TRBV19,-,TGTGCCAGTAGAGACAGGTCTACTTATGGCTACACCTTC,CASRDRSTYGYTF
-,TRBJ2-5,TRBV5-6,TRBD2,TGTGCCAGCAGCTTGGTAGCGGGGGGTCAAGAGACCCAGTACTTC,CASSLVAGGQETQYF
few,TRBJ1-4,TRBV6-1,-,TGTGCCAGCGTCCAGGGGCCTAATGAAAAACTGTTTTTT,CASVQGPNEKLFF
many,TRBJ1-2,TRBV7-9,TRBD1,TGTGCCAGCAGCTCGGGACAGGAGAACTATGGCTACACCTTC,CASSSGQENYGYTF
-,TRBJ2-7,TRBV7-2,-,TGTGCCAGCAAGGTAGGACAGCCCTCCTACGAGCAGTACTTC,CASKVGQPSYEQYF
many,TRBJ2-3,TRBV2,TRBD2,TGTGCCAGCAAAAACTCCGGGACTACCTACACAGATACGCAGTATTTT,CASKNSGTTYTDTQYF
-,TRBJ1-3,TRBV23-1,-,TGCGCCAGCAGTCACCTCTGGCCCCAAGCGCCGTGCGGAAACACCATATATTTT,CASSHLWPQAPCGNTIYF
few,TRBJ1-5,TRBV7-8,-,TGTGCCAGCAGCTTATTTCTGGAGATGGGGCCCCAGCATTTT,CASSLFLEMGPQHF
-,TRBJ2-6,TRBV18,-,TGTGCCAGCTCACCCCAAAACTCTGGGGCCAACGTCCTGACTTTC,CASSPQNSGANVLTF
many,TRBJ1-2,TRBV7-2,-,TGTGCCAGCAGCTTTAGCGGAGGGCGGGATCGCTACACCTTC,CASSFSGGRDRYTF
-,TRBJ1-5,TRBV5-1,TRBD1,TGCGCCAGCAGCTTAAGGTCGGGACAGGACCCTAAGCCCCAGCATTTT,CASSLRSGQDPKPQHF
few,TRBJ1-4,TRBV2,TRBD1,TGTGCCAGCAGGCCAACAAACGGACAGGGAGATGAAAAACTGTTTTTT,CASRPTNGQGDEKLFF
-,TRBJ1-2,TRBV28,-,TGTGCCAGCAGTTTAATACAGGCTAACTATGGCTACACCTTC,CASSLIQANYGYTF
-,TRBJ2-7,TRBV21-1,-,TGTGCCAGCAGCAAAGGGGGACCGGAGGGGGGGCAATATTACGAGCAGTACTTC,CASSKGGPEGGQYYEQYF
-,TRBJ1-5,TRBV2,-,TGTGCCAGCAGTGAGGAGGGATATAGCAATCAGCCCCAGCATTTT,CASSEEGYSNQPQHF
-,TRBJ2-1,TRBV7-2,-,TGTGCCAGCAGCTTACGTCCTTACAATGAGCAGTTCTTC,CASSLRPYNEQFF
few,TRBJ1-1,TRBV9,-,TGTGCCAGCAGTGACCGGGGCACTGAAGCTTTCTTT,CASSDRGTEAFF
-,TRBJ1-6,TRBV11-3,-,TGTGCCAGCAGCTTGGACGGCCGGGGGAATTCACCCCTCCACTTT,CASSLDGRGNSPLHF
-,TRBJ2-1,TRBV2,TRBD1,TGTGCCAGCAGTGAGAGCCGGGACAGCAATGAGCAGTTCTTC,CASSESRDSNEQFF
few,TRBJ2-5,TRBV11-3,-,TGTGCCAGCAGCTTCGAGGGCGGGGCCCAGTACTTC,CASSFEGGAQYF
-,TRBJ2-2,TRBV10-3,TRBD1,TGTGCCATCAACCTAGCCCCGGGACAGCCTACCGGGGAGCTGTTTTTT,CAINLAPGQPTGELFF
-,TRBJ2-3,TRBV7-2,TRBD2,TGTGCCAGCAGCGGGCCACTAGCGGGGAGGGAAGGTACGCAGTATTTT,CASSGPLAGREGTQYF
-,TRBJ1-5,TRBV15,TRBD1,TGTGCCACCAGCAGAGATTGGACAGGGAGGGAGAATTCTCAGCCCCAGCATTTT,CATSRDWTGRENSQPQHF
few,TRBJ1-3,TRBV7-8,-,TGTGCCAGCAGCCGCGGAGGAAACACCATATATTTT,CASSRGGNTIYF
many,TRBJ2-3,TRBV11-2,TRBD1,TGTGCCAGCAGCTCGGAGGGACAGGGATGGAGTACGCAGTATTTT,CASSSEGQGWSTQYF
few,TRBJ1-2,TRBV5-1,TRBD1,TGCGCCAGCAGCTTTTCCGGGACAGGAGGGTTCGTGGGCTACACCTTC,CASSFSGTGGFVGYTF
-,TRBJ2-3,TRBV9,-,TGTGCCAGCAGCGTAGAGACAGCGGGGAGGGGGAGGACAGATACGCAGTATTTT,CASSVETAGRGRTDTQYF
-,TRBJ2-5,TRBV9,TRBD1,TGTGCCAGCAGCGTAGGAAGCCGGGACAGTTCGACCCAGTACTTC,CASSVGSRDSSTQYF
few,TRBJ2-5,TRBV5-1,TRBD2,TGCGCCAGCAGCTCGGGACTAGAAGAGACCCAGTACTTC,CASSSGLEETQYF
few,TRBJ1-3,TRBV7-2,-,TGTGCCAGCAGCTCCGGTGGAGGGGGAAACACCATATATTTT,CASSSGGGGNTIYF
-,TRBJ2-5,TRBV2,TRBD2,TGTGCCAGCCAGGGGCTAGCGGGGATATTTGGGGAGACCCAGTACTTC,CASQGLAGIFGETQYF
few,TRBJ1-2,TRBV7-9,-,TGTGCCAGCAGCTTAGACGGGGAATCCTATGGCTACACCTTC,CASSLDGESYGYTF
few,TRBJ2-5,TRBV2,-,TGTGCCAGCAGTTTCCAAGTGAGGGAGACCCAGTACTTC,CASSFQVRETQYF
-,TRBJ2-1,TRBV4-2,-,TGTGCCAGCAGCCAAGATCTAGCTAGCAGGGAGCAGTTCTTC,CASSQDLASREQFF
-,TRBJ2-5,TRBV25-1,-,TGTGCCAGCAGCCTCCCGGGAGGGGGCTGGGAGACCCAGTACTTC,CASSLPGGGWETQYF
few,TRBJ2-7,TRBV21-1,-,TGTGCCAGCAGCAACCTCCCAGGCTGTCGTTCCTACGAGCAGTACTTC,CASSNLPGCRSYEQYF
-,TRBJ2-7,TRBV6-5,-,TGTGCCAGCAGTTACCTGGGGGCGCACTCCTACGAGCAGTACTTC,CASSYLGAHSYEQYF
many,TRBJ2-5,TRBV7-2,TRBD1,TGTGCCAGTTCGAGGGGGCGCCGGGAGACCCAGTACTTC,CASSRGRRETQYF
few,TRBJ2-7,TRBV7-2,-,TGTGCCAGCAGCTTAGACCAAGCCTCCTACGAGCAGTACTTC,CASSLDQASYEQYF
few,TRBJ2-3,TRBV29-1,-,TGCAGCGTTGCCGTGAGAGCAGATACGCAGTATTTT,CSVAVRADTQYF
few,TRBJ2-7,TRBV18,TRBD2,TGTGCCAGCTCACCATTAGGCGCGGGAGACGAGCAGTACTTC,CASSPLGAGDEQYF
-,TRBJ2-3,TRBV5-1,TRBD2,TGCGCCAGCAGATATAGCGGGGCGGGAGCAGATACGCAGTATTTT,CASRYSGAGADTQYF
few,TRBJ1-2,TRBV10-3,TRBD1,TGTGCCATCCAAACCGGCGGACAGGGAGATGGCTACACCTTC,CAIQTGGQGDGYTF
few,TRBJ2-3,TRBV7-9,TRBD1,TGTGCCAGCAGCTTGGGACAGGGGGCAGATACGCAGTATTTT,CASSLGQGADTQYF
-,TRBJ1-1,TRBV7-2,TRBD1,TGTGCCAGCAGCCGGGACAGGGGCTCTGAAGCTTTCTTT,CASSRDRGSEAFF